The present entry profiles one T cell receptor (beta chain) with its context. TCRdb's table, derived via immunoSEQ multiplex PCR, lists solely in-frame clones and lacks some. Of about 240,000 clones in the sample, about 85% were seen once. The V end lost 3 bases, the J end lost 3 bases, and 16 bases lay between the germline ends. CDR1 SGDLS and CDR2 YYNGEE come from the germline V gene. CDR3 length: 16 residues. These data originate in a study of blood T cell repertoires in COVID-19. The source of this sequence is a woman aged 60-75 years with active or convalescent COVID-19. V usage is TRBV9 and J usage is TRBJ2-1, with D possibly being TRBD2 (6 bases). The sample taken for sequencing was peripheral blood. DNA for the CDR3: TGTGCCAGCAGCGCCGGTGTAGGAGGGATCTACAATGAGCAGTTCTTC. Translation gives CASSAGVGGIYNEQFF.